This record looks at one T cell receptor (beta chain) sequence and its context. Its matching antigen is unknown. The method was immunoSEQ multiplex PCR; TCRdb's version includes in-frame clones alone and lacks a portion of them. The sample lists 120,000 or so clones, 70% to 90% seen once, with approximately 1.7% in the top ten. This sample stems from a study of T cell responses to AZD1222 COVID-19 vaccine. Study as a whole: Second-dose recipients at about 4 or about 12 weeks were treated as one pooled group. Study results and caveats: Compared with day 0, the breadth and depth of the Spike-specific TCR repertoire rose significantly after two doses of AZD1222. Only after the peak T cell response were repertoires sampled. At 160-218 and 743-854, vaccine-associated CD4 TCRs were dominant, and they spanned spike.

Deletions cut 4 bases from V and 11 bases from J, with 20 bases between. CDR3 size: 13 residues. Per germline, CDR1 GTSNPN and CDR2 SVGIG (reference sequence). The rearrangement uses TRBV30 and TRBJ1-2, with D possibly being TRBD1 (6 bases). This TCR was recovered from an adult in good health. Sequenced material: peripheral blood, taken on day 0 of AZD1222 vaccination. Written as DNA, the CDR3 is TGTGCCTGGACTTCGGGGGCTTCGAAAGGTTACACCTTC. Residues: CAWTSGASKGYTF. The complete variable domain, with remaining parts taken from reference TRBV30 and TRBJ1-2, reads SQTIHQWPATLVQPVGSPLSLECTVEGTSNPNLYWYRQAAGRGLQLLFYSVGIGQISSEVPQNLSASRPQDRQFILSSKKLLLSDSGFYLCAWTSGASKGYTFGSGTRLTVV.